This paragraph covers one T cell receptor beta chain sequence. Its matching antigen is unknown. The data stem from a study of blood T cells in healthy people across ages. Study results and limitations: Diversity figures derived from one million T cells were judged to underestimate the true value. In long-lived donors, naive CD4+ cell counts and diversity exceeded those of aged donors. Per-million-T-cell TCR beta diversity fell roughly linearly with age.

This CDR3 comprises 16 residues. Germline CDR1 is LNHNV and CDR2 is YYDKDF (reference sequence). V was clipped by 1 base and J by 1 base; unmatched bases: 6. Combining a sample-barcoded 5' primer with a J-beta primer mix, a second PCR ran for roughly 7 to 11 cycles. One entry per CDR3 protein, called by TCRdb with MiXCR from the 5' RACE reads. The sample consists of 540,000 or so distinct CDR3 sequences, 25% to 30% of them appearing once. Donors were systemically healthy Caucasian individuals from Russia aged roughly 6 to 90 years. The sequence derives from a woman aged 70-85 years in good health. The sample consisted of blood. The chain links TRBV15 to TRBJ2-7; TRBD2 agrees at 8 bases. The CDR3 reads CATSRVGGGPSYEQYF. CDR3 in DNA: TGTGCCACCAGCAGAGTTGGCGGGGGGCCGTCCTACGAGCAGTACTTC.